These T cell receptor beta chains were read from a single sample in a study of response to subunit inactivated influenza vaccine. TCRdb re-called the RT-PCR reads through MiXCR, storing one row per CDR3 protein. The table shows about 520,000 distinct CDR3 sequences, with roughly 23% occurring only once. This sample comprised CD4+ T cells sorted from PBMCs, obtained 4 to 6 days after vaccination. These receptors were taken from a man in his fifties or sixties who received an inactivated influenza vaccine. Each CDR3 is given with its conserved first and last residue.

TRBV20-1	TRBJ2-1	CSVEKDRVGGNEQFF
TRBV28	TRBJ2-1	CASSLSPRHQSYNEQFF
TRBV7-2	TRBJ2-7	CASSSQPGLADEQYF
TRBV2	TRBJ2-1	CATQPSRYRSSYNEQFF
TRBV11-1	TRBJ2-1	CASPPSGHLRLYYNEQFF
TRBV20-1	TRBJ2-5	CSARRGGHQETQYF
TRBV5-1	TRBJ2-2	CASSQLDPGELFF
TRBV5-5	TRBJ1-4	CASRKTGGTNEKLFF
TRBV5-1	TRBJ2-2	CASTLGTSGYTGELFF
TRBV20-1	TRBJ1-5	CSASRLVDRGLRQPQHF
TRBV6-1	TRBJ2-7	CARIRGGQPYEQYF
TRBV4-3	TRBJ1-4	CASSQVRTLAEKLFF
TRBV10-3	TRBJ2-3	CAISENQDTQYF
TRBV7-8	TRBJ2-7	CASSLGWTDYEQYF
TRBV20-1	TRBJ2-3	CSASHLAGNADTQYF
TRBV6-2/TRBV6-3	TRBJ2-3	CASSSNGSPQYF
TRBV5-1	TRBJ1-6	CASSLQGARNSPLHF
TRBV5-5	TRBJ2-5	CASSLGEGRQETQYF
TRBV12-3/TRBV12-4	TRBJ1-2	CASSPMMYGYTF
TRBV11-1	TRBJ2-5	CASSRIPFAEFIFETQYF
TRBV15	TRBJ2-5	CATSRVRALGETQYF
TRBV5-1	TRBJ2-1	CASSLDRGRWNEQFF
TRBV15	TRBJ2-7	CATSRDLIRFGIGHYEQYF
TRBV7-2	TRBJ2-1	CASSFRRGANEQFF
TRBV7-2	TRBJ1-6	CASSLQGFPLHF
TRBV2	TRBJ1-1	CASSERGMNTEAFF
TRBV9	TRBJ2-2	CASSVSTGNTGELFF
TRBV4-2	TRBJ1-4	CASSQVGREDEKLFF
TRBV12-3/TRBV12-4	TRBJ1-5	CASSLLPGVNQPQHF
TRBV25-1	TRBJ1-2	CASSGGSGEGYTF
TRBV27	TRBJ1-6	CASSVRGAHRNSPLHF
TRBV24-1	TRBJ2-7	CATSVPGAHEQYF